This T cell receptor (beta chain) was found in a study of cytomegalovirus exposure and HLA in healthy donors. PCR was performed using 60 Vbeta and 13 Jbeta primers. Measured with immunoSEQ multiplex PCR; TCRdb has only the in-frame clones, and not every one. The data hold about 190,000 clones, with roughly 80% observed a single time. CDR1 and CDR2 from the germline V gene are SGHTA and FQGNSA. V was cut by 1 base and J by 4 bases, with 13 bases left in between. The CDR3 is made up of 15 amino acids. Study conclusions and caveats: A later analysis found common viral pathogens apparently linked to several of the most significant clusters.

As for this clone: Its matching antigen is unknown.

Sequenced material: PBMCs. J is TRBJ1-1 and V is TRBV7-2; possible D gene TRBD1, 6 bases. The TCR was taken from a woman aged 45 to 65 in good health and CMV-seronegative. The chain's CDR3 is CASSLVGGLTTEAFF. The CDR3 DNA reads TGTGCCAGCAGCTTAGTCGGGGGGCTTACCACTGAAGCTTTCTTT.